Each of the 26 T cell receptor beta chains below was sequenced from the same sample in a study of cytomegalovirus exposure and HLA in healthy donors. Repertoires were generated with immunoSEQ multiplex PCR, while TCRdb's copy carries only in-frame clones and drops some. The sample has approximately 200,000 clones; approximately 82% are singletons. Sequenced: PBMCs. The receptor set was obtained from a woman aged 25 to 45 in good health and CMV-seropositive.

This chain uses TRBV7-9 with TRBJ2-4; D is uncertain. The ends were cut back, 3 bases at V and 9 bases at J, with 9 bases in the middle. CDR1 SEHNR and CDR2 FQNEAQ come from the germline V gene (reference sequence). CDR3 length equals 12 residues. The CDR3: CASSLSDPIQYF. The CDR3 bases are TGTGCCAGCAGCTTGAGCGACCCCATTCAGTACTTC.

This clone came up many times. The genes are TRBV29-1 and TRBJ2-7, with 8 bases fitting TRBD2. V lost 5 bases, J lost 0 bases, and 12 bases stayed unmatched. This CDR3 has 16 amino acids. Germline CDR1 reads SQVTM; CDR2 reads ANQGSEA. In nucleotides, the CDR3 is TGCAGCGTTCGTACCGGACTAGCTGTAAGCTCCTACGAGCAGTACTTC. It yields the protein CSVRTGLAVSSYEQYF.

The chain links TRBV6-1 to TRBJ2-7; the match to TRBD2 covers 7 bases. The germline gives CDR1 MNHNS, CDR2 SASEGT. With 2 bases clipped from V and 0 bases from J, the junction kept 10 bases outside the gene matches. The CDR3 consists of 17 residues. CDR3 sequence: CASSETGRREDSYEQYF. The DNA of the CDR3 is TGTGCCAGCAGTGAAACCGGGAGGAGGGAAGACTCCTACGAGCAGTACTTC.

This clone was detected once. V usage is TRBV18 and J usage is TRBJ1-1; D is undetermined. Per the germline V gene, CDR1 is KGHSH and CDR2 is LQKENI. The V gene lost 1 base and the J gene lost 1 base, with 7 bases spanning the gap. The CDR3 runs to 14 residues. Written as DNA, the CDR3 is TGTGCCAGCTCACCACTCGTCGGGAACACTGAAGCTTTCTTT. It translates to CASSPLVGNTEAFF.

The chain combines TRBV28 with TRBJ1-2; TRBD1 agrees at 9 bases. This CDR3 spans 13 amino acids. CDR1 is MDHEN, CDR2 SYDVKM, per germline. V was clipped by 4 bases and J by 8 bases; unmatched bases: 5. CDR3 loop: CASSYGQGRGYTF. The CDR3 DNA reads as TGTGCCAGCAGTTACGGACAGGGGCGCGGCTACACCTTC.

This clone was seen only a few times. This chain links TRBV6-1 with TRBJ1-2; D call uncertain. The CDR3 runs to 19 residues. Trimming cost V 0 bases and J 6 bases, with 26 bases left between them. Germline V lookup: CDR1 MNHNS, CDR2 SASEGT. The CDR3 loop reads CASSEAHAAEGLTYNGYTF. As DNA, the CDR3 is TGTGCCAGCAGTGAAGCTCACGCAGCAGAGGGCCTCACCTATAATGGCTACACCTTC.

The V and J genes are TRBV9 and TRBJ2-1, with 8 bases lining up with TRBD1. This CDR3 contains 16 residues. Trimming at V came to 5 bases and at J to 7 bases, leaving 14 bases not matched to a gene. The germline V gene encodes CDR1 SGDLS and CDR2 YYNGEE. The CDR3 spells CASSIARDRPSNEQFF. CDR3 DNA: TGTGCCAGCAGTATAGCCCGGGACAGGCCCTCAAATGAGCAGTTCTTC.

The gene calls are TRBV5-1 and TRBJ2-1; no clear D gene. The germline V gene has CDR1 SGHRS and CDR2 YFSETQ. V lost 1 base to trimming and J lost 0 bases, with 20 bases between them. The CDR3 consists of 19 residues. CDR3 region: CASSLYGSRGPSSYNEQFF. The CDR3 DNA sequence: TGCGCCAGCAGCTTGTACGGTTCGCGAGGCCCCAGCTCCTACAATGAGCAGTTCTTC. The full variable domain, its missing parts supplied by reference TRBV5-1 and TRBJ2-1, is KAGVTQTPRYLIKTRGQQVTLSCSPISGHRSVSWYQQTPGQGLQFLFEYFSETQRNKGNFPGRFSGRQFSNSRSEMNVSTLELGDSALYLCASSLYGSRGPSSYNEQFFGPGTRLTVL.

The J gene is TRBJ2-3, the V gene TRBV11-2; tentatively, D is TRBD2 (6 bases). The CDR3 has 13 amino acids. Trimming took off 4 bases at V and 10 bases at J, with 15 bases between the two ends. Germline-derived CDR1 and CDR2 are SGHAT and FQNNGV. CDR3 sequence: CASSYSGVGAQYF. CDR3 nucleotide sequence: TGTGCCAGCAGCTATTCGGGAGTTGGGGCGCAGTATTTT.

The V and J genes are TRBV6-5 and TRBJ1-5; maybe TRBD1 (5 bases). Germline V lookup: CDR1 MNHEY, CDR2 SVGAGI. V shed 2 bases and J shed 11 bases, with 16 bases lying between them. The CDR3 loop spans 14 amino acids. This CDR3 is CASSYRQGSLTQHF. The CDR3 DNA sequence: TGTGCCAGCAGTTACCGGCAGGGAAGCTTGACCCAGCATTTT.

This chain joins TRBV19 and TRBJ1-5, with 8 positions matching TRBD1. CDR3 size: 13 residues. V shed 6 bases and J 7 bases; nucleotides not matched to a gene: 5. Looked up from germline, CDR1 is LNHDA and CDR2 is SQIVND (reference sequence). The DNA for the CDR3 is TGTGCCAGTAGCCGGGGACAGGTGCAGCCCCAGCATTTT. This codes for CASSRGQVQPQHF.

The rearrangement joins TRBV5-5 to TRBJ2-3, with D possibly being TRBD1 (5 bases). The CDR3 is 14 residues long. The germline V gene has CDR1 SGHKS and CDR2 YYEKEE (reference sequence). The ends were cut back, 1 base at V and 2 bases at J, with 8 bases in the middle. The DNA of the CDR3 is TGTGCCAGCAGCTTGCAGGGCTTCACAGATACGCAGTATTTT. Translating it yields CASSLQGFTDTQYF.

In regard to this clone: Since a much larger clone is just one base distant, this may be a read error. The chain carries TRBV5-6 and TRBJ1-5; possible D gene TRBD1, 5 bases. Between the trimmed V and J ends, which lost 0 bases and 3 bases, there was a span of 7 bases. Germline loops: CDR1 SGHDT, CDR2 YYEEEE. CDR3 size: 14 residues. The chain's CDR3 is CASSLGQLNQPQHF. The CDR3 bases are TGTGCCAGCAGCTTGGGACAGCTCAATCAGCCCCAGCATTTT.

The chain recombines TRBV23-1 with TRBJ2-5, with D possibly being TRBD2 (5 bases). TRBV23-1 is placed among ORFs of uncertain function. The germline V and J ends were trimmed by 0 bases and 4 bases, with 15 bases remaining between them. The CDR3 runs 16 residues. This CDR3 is CASSQSGVGETETQYF. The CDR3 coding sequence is TGCGCCAGCAGTCAATCTGGGGTGGGAGAGACAGAGACCCAGTACTTC.

CDR3 sequence reads: CASWDTVTEAFF. Here the CDR3 DNA reads TGTGCCAGCTGGGACACGGTTACTGAAGCTTTCTTT. The chain is built from TRBV6-1 and TRBJ1-1, with D possibly being TRBD1 (6 bases). Germline V gene lookup returns CDR1 MNHNS and CDR2 SASEGT. CDR3 length: 12 residues. V dropped 8 bases and J dropped 5 bases, with 12 bases sitting between them.

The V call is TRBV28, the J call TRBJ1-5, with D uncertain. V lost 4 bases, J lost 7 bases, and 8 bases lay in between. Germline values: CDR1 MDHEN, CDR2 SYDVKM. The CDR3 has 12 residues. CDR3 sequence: CASSSGSQPQHF. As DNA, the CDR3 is TGTGCCAGCAGTTCTGGGAGCCAGCCCCAGCATTTT.

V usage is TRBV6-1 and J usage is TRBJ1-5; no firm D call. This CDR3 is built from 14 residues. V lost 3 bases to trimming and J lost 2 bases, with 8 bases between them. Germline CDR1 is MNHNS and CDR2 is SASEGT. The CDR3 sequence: CASSEAFGNQPQHF. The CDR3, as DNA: TGTGCCAGCAGTGAGGCCTTCGGCAATCAGCCCCAGCATTTT.

CDR3 residues: CASSSGQEQFF. The CDR3 DNA sequence: TGTGCCAGTAGTTCCGGACAGGAGCAGTTCTTC. The chain uses TRBV19 and TRBJ2-1; a weak D match, TRBD1 (6 bases). V gave up 5 bases and J gave up 10 bases, with 9 bases separating them. Germline values: CDR1 LNHDA, CDR2 SQIVND (reference sequence). CDR3 length: 11 residues.

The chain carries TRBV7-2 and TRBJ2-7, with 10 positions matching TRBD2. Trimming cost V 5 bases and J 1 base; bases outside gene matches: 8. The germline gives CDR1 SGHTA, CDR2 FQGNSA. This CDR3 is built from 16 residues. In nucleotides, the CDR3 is TGTGCCAGCAGCCTCACCAGCGGGAGGGCTTCCTACGAGCAGTACTTC. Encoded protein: CASSLTSGRASYEQYF. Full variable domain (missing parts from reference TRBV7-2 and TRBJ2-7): GAGVSQSPSNKVTEKGKDVELRCDPISGHTALYWYRQSLGQGLEFLIYFQGNSAPDKSGLPSDRFSAERTGGSVSTLTIQRTQQEDSAVYLCASSLTSGRASYEQYFGPGTRLTVT.

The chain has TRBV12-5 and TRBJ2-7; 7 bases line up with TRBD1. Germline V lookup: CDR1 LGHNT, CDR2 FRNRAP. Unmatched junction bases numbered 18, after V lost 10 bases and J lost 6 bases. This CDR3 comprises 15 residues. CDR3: CANMTLDRNPPEQYF. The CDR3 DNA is TGTGCTAACATGACTCTGGACAGGAACCCTCCCGAGCAGTACTTC.

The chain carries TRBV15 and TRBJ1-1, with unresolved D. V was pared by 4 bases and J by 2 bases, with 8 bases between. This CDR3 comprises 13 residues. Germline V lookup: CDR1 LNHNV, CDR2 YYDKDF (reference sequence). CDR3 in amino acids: CATSMRANTEAFF. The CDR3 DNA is TGTGCCACCAGCATGAGGGCAAACACTGAAGCTTTCTTT.

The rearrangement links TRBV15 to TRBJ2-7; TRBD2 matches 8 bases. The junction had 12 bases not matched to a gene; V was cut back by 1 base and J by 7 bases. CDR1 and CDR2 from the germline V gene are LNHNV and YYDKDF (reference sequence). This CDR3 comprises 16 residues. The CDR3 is CATSRVEREKDGEQYF. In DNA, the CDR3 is TGTGCCACCAGCAGAGTGGAGCGGGAGAAGGATGGGGAGCAGTACTTC.

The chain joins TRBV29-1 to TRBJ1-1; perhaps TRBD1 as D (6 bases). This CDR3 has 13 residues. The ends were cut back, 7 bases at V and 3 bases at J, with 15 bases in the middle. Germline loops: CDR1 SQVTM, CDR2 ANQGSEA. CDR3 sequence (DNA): TGCAGCGCAAGACAGGTTAAGGACACTGAAGCTTTCTTT. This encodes CSARQVKDTEAFF.

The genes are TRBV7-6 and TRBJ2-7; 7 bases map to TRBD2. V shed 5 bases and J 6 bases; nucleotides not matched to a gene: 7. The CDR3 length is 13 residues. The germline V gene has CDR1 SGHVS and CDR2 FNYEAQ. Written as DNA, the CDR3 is TGTGCCAGCAGCCGGGGGGTTCAACTCGAGCAGTACTTC. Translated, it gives CASSRGVQLEQYF.

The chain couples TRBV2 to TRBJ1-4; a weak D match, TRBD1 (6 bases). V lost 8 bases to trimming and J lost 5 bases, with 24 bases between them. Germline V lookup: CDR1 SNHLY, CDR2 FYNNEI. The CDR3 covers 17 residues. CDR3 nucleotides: TGTGCCAGCTATGCCTACCCCCGGACAGAACTAAATGAAAAACTGTTTTTT. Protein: CASYAYPRTELNEKLFF. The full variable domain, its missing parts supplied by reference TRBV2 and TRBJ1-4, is EPEVTQTPSHQVTQMGQEVILRCVPISNHLYFYWYRQILGQKVEFLVSFYNNEISEKSEIFDDQFSVERPDGSNFTLKIRSTKLEDSAMYFCASYAYPRTELNEKLFFGSGTQLSVL.

For the CDR3, the DNA is TGTGCCAGCAGCGTAGGACAGGGAAACACCATATATTTT. Amino acids: CASSVGQGNTIYF. The chain recombines TRBV5-6 with TRBJ1-3; D may be TRBD1 (6 bases). The V gene lost 4 bases and the J gene lost 4 bases, with 9 bases spanning the gap. The CDR3 is made up of 13 amino acids. Germline V lookup: CDR1 SGHDT, CDR2 YYEEEE.